This TCR beta chain was observed in a study of blood T cell repertoires in COVID-19. Study-wide background: Sample material is recorded as cDNA or gDNA derived from T cells, B-cell-depleted T cells, or PBMCs.

Donors were grouped by their self-reported clinical history. V lost 6 bases to trimming and J lost 9 bases, with 21 bases between them. This CDR3 region has 15 residues. From germline, CDR1 is SNHLY and CDR2 FYNNEI. Study processing details: Reference gene primer amplification yielded estimated nucleated cell counts. Data came from immunoSEQ multiplex PCR; TCRdb stores just in-frame clones and leaves some out. For V, J and clone size, that table is used; D and trimming come from the DNA. The data show 350,000 to 450,000 clones, with over 80% seen just once and about 5% held by the top ten. This clonotype was sampled from a woman between 45 and 60 years old who had recovered from COVID-19. The sample was PBMCs or T cells enriched from blood (not recorded which). The chain couples TRBV2 to TRBJ1-5, with unresolved D. CDR3 coding DNA: TGTGCCAGCAGGGACGACGGACTCGTCAGCGGGCCCCAGCATTTT. Translating gives CASRDDGLVSGPQHF.